These T cell receptor beta chains were read from a single sample in a study of early T cells in non-severe SARS-CoV-2 infection. TCRdb re-called the 5' RACE reads through MiXCR, storing one row per CDR3 protein. This sample has about 80,000 distinct CDR3 sequences, with 9% to 15% found just once. Sequenced material: whole blood, taken at baseline. These receptor sequences come from an adult who was a healthcare worker with PCR-confirmed SARS-CoV-2 infection or an uninfected control (not recorded which). The donor label of this sample is uncertain. CDR3s include the opening cysteine and the closing phenylalanine or tryptophan. The D gene is left open where the match is weak. Only some rows state a clone size, as once, few, many or a class for expanded clones.

cdr3_nt cdr3_aa j_call v_call d_call clone_size
TGTGCCAGCAGCTCCCGGTGGGGCAATGAGCAGTTCTTC CASSSRWGNEQFF TRBJ2-1 TRBV11-2 . many
TGCGCCAGCAGGGGAAACGAGCAGTACTTC CASRGNEQYF TRBJ2-7 TRBV10-2 . .
TGTGCCAGCTCCAGAGACAGGGCGTCGGGGGAGACCCAGTACTTC CASSRDRASGETQYF TRBJ2-5 TRBV2 TRBD1 .
TGTGCCAGCAGTTCAAAGGGGATCAACTCACCCCTCCACTTT CASSSKGINSPLHF TRBJ1-6 TRBV12-3/TRBV12-4 . few
TGCGCCAGCACCGGTCTCATGGACACCGGGGAGCTGTTTTTT CASTGLMDTGELFF TRBJ2-2 TRBV5-1 . .
TGCAGCGTTGAAAAGGGGCTGAGCACTGAAGCTTTCTTT CSVEKGLSTEAFF TRBJ1-1 TRBV29-1 . many
TGTGCCAGCAGCATCCACACGGCAGGGAATTCACCCCTCCACTTT CASSIHTAGNSPLHF TRBJ1-6 TRBV9 . .
TGTGCCAGCAGTTTTGCCCCGGAACTACTCTCTGGGGCCAACGTCCTGACTTTC CASSFAPELLSGANVLTF TRBJ2-6 TRBV12-3/TRBV12-4 . .
TGTGCCAGCAGCGGGGCCGGGGCATCGACCGGGGAGCTGTTTTTT CASSGAGASTGELFF TRBJ2-2 TRBV7-7 . few
TGTGCCACCAGCCCACGGTCATCTGGAAACACCATATATTTT CATSPRSSGNTIYF TRBJ1-3 TRBV15 . few
TGTGCCAGCAGTGAAGGACAGCTGCAGTCGAACACTGAAGCTTTCTTT CASSEGQLQSNTEAFF TRBJ1-1 TRBV2 . few
TGTGCCAGCAGCTTGACCGCCCGGGACTTCGGCAACAATGAGCAGTTCTTC CASSLTARDFGNNEQFF TRBJ2-1 TRBV7-2 . few
TGTGCCAGCAGCTTAATACCCCATGGACTAGCGGGAGGTACAGATACGCAGTATTTT CASSLIPHGLAGGTDTQYF TRBJ2-3 TRBV7-3 TRBD2 .
TGTGCCAGCAGCGCGCCGATGGGACAGGTGAACACTGAAGCTTTCTTT CASSAPMGQVNTEAFF TRBJ1-1 TRBV9 TRBD1 few
TGTGCCAGCAGTCCACGCCGGGAGCTGTTTTTT CASSPRRELFF TRBJ2-2 TRBV7-2 . few
TGTGCCAGCAGCTTAGAGCTTAGTAGGGTATTAAACTACAATGAGCAGTTCTTC CASSLELSRVLNYNEQFF TRBJ2-1 TRBV7-6 . many
TGCAGTGCTAGAGGCCCGGGGAGCGGGAGGTCGAGCACCGGGGAGCTGTTTTTT CSARGPGSGRSSTGELFF TRBJ2-2 TRBV20-1 TRBD2 few
TGCAGCGTTTCCGATGCTGAAGCTTTCTTT CSVSDAEAFF TRBJ1-1 TRBV29-1 . many
TGTGCCAGCAGCAGTAGCGGGAGTGTGGGAGAGACCCAGTACTTC CASSSSGSVGETQYF TRBJ2-5 TRBV11-3 TRBD2 .
TGTGCCAGCAGCACTACGACAGGGATCTACGAGCAGTACTTC CASSTTTGIYEQYF TRBJ2-7 TRBV5-6 TRBD1 few
TGTGCCAGCTCACCTACGGACAGGGGAGAAGATACGCAGTATTTT CASSPTDRGEDTQYF TRBJ2-3 TRBV18 TRBD1 few
TGCGCCAGCAGCCAGAGGGACACAATCCAAGAGACCCAGTACTTC CASSQRDTIQETQYF TRBJ2-5 TRBV4-1 . few